A selection of T cell receptor beta chains follows, all from one sample in a study of radiation and T cells in renal cell carcinoma. Some clones are missing from TCRdb's copy, which holds only in-frame ones; the method was immunoSEQ multiplex PCR. The table includes roughly 53,000 clones, 75% to 85% detected once. Sample: blood, taken from a patient whose treatment included radiotherapy and nephrectomy. All receptors derive from a woman in her seventies with renal cell carcinoma. The CDR3 runs from the conserved cysteine through the conserved F or W.

TRBJ2-3 | TRBV6-1 | CASSGGGGTDTQYF
TRBJ2-3 | TRBV7-8 | CASSSGLFGTDTQYF
TRBJ2-3 | TRBV5-3 | CARSPWGAGETDTQYF
TRBJ2-6 | TRBV11-1 | CASSWTLSGGSSGANVLTF
TRBJ2-2 | TRBV9 | CASSVGGAGRTGELFF
TRBJ1-1 | TRBV5-1 | CASSLEYLGNTEAFF
TRBJ2-1 | TRBV29-1 | CSVTGVLGNEQFF
TRBJ1-1 | TRBV7-9 | CASRDRWGLTEAFF
. | TRBV4-1 | CASSQDSGLAGREQYF
TRBJ1-1 | TRBV15 | CATSRGGEMEAFF
TRBJ1-1 | TRBV5-5 | CASSLVDTEAFF
TRBJ1-3 | TRBV7-8 | CASSASPTGAVNTIYF
TRBJ1-5 | TRBV19 | CASTPLVSNQPQHF
TRBJ2-1 | TRBV13 | CASSSGASGPLF
TRBJ1-4 | TRBV4-1 | CASSQGGQAGEKLFF
TRBJ2-7 | TRBV7-8 | CASSLMGTLPYEQYF
TRBJ2-7 | TRBV4-3 | CASSQGLGREEYF
TRBJ1-5 | TRBV10-3 | CAINGAGADQPQHF
TRBJ1-1 | TRBV5-1 | CASSLGGVGTEAFF
TRBJ1-4 | TRBV11-2 | CASSQGGYEKLFF
TRBJ1-1 | TRBV7-2 | CASRIPGRNTEAFF
TRBJ2-3 | TRBV27 | CASTPGLAGTDTQYF
TRBJ2-7 | TRBV7-8 | CASSLWGNHEQYF